Listed below are T cell receptor beta chains from one sample, sequenced in a study of T cells in Graves' hyperthyroidism and ophthalmopathy. TCRdb fed the multiplex PCR reads into MiXCR, producing one record per CDR3 protein. In the table there are under 200,000 distinct CDR3 sequences, less than 10% of which are singletons. The sequenced sample was blood. Receptors were obtained from a woman between 18 and 30 years old with Graves' hyperthyroidism that later progressed to Graves' ophthalmopathy. The CDR3 runs from the conserved cysteine through the conserved F or W. Each record gives: D gene, J gene, V gene, clone size, CDR3 DNA, CDR3 protein. The D gene is left open where the match is weak. Clone size appears in some rows only: once, few, many, or a class for an expanded clone.

>TRBD2|TRBJ2-2|TRBV7-3|many
TGTGCCAGCAGCGCCGGGACTAGGGGTACCGGGGAGCTGTTTTTT
CASSAGTRGTGELFF
>TRBD1|TRBJ1-2|TRBV20-1|many
TGCAGTGCGGAAGGACAGGGGGCGGGAGGCTACACCTTC
CSAEGQGAGGYTF
>TRBD2|TRBJ2-3|TRBV20-1|many
TGCAGTGCCCTAGCGGGAGCGTTAAATACGCAGTATTTT
CSALAGALNTQYF
>TRBD2|TRBJ2-1|TRBV28|many
TGTGCCAGCAGGGGGAGAGCGGGAGGGAATGAGCAGTTCTTC
CASRGRAGGNEQFF
>TRBD1|TRBJ1-4|TRBV2|-
TGTGCCAGCAGTTCGGACAGGGGGCACGAAAAACTGTTTTTT
CASSSDRGHEKLFF
>-|TRBJ1-6|TRBV7-8|many
TGTGCCAGCAGCTTAGAGAGATCCTATAATTCACCCCTCCACTTT
CASSLERSYNSPLHF
>-|TRBJ1-1|TRBV29-1|many
TGCAGCGTTGATCGGAAGAACACTGAAGCTTTCTTT
CSVDRKNTEAFF
>-|TRBJ1-2|TRBV12-3/TRBV12-4|many
TGTGCCAGCAGCTTCCGGCGGGGTGTTGGCTACACCTTC
CASSFRRGVGYTF
>-|TRBJ1-2|TRBV4-1|-
TGCGCCAGCAGCCAAATACAGGGCCATGGCTACACCTTC
CASSQIQGHGYTF
>-|TRBJ2-5|TRBV7-9|many
TGTGCCAGCAGCTTAGCGACAGAACAAGAGACCCAGTACTTC
CASSLATEQETQYF